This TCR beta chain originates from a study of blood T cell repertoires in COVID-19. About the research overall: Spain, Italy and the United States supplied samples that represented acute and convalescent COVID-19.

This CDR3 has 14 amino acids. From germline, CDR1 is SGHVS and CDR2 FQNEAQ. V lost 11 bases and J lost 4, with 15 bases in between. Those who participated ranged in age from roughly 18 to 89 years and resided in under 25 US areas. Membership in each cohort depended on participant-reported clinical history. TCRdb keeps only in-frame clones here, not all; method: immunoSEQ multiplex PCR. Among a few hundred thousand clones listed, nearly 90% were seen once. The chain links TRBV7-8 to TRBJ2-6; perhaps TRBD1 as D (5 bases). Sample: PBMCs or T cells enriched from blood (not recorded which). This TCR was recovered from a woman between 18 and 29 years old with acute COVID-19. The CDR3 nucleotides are TGTGCCCCGCCAGGGCTTACGGGGGCCAACGTCCTGACTTTC. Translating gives CAPPGLTGANVLTF.